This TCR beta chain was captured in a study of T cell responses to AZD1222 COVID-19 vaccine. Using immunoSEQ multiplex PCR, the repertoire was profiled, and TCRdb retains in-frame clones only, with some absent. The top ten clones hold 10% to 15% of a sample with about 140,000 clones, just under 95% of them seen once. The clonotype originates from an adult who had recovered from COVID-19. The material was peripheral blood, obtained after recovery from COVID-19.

In DNA form, the CDR3 reads TGTGCCAGCAGCGCGGATTGGGGGTTGGGCAATGAGCAGTTCTTC. As protein: CASSADWGLGNEQFF. The chain couples TRBV13 to TRBJ2-1; either TRBD1 or TRBD2 may fit D (5 bases each). Trimming removed 5 bases from V and 6 bases from J, with 17 bases in between. The CDR3 runs to 15 residues. Germline assignment: CDR1 PRHDT and CDR2 FYEKMQ (reference sequence).